What follows is one T cell receptor beta chain and its context. Its target is unknown. Assay used: immunoSEQ multiplex PCR; TCRdb lists only in-frame clones, some missing. Of some 17,000 clones detected, roughly 92% appear once; the ten largest clones hold about 0.54%. The sample comes from a study of T cells after posttransplantation cyclophosphamide. Study conclusions and caveats: Later post-transplant blood repertoires were often dominated by donor CD8+ memory clones. Blood and skin or GI T cell repertoires showed limited TRB overlap. After PTCy, TRB diversity resembled that of CNI/methotrexate controls.

Busulfan-fludarabine conditioning, marrow transplant, and cyclophosphamide on days +3 and +4 were administered. The specimen comprised CD4+ T cells sorted from blood, sampled after allogeneic stem cell transplant with posttransplant cyclophosphamide. This TCR came from a male patient between 60 and 69 years old who received an allogeneic stem cell transplant from a related donor and was CMV-positive. Some T cells may trace back to the graft donor.

DNA of the CDR3: TGTGCCAGCACAGGGGCTATTAGCACAGATACGCAGTATTTT. The encoded protein is CASTGAISTDTQYF. The chain combines TRBV25-1 with TRBJ2-3; D perhaps matches TRBD1 (6 bases). V lost 7 bases, J lost 0 bases, and 11 bases lay in between. Per the germline V gene, CDR1 is MGHDK and CDR2 is SYGVNS. The CDR3 runs to 14 residues. Full variable domain (outside the CDR3, taken from reference TRBV25-1 and TRBJ2-3): EADIYQTPRYLVIGTGKKITLECSQTMGHDKMYWYQQDPGMELHLIHYSYGVNSTEKGDLSSESTVSRIRTEHFPLTLESARPSHTSQYLCASTGAISTDTQYFGPGTRLTVL.